The text below deals with one T cell receptor beta chain. Its antigen is unidentified. Specified time point: persistent/refractory GD, antithyroid drugs over 5 years with positive TRAb. The TCR library used RNA extracted from PBMCs. The V gene lost 6 bases and the J gene lost 6 bases, with 9 bases spanning the gap. Germline V gives CDR1 SEHNR, CDR2 FQNEAQ (reference sequence). The CDR3 runs to 11 residues. Through Arm-PCR of CDR3 regions and iRepertoire HTBI primers, TCR beta libraries were built. TCRdb re-derived calls from the multiplex PCR reads in MiXCR, one entry per CDR3 protein. The sample carries around 400,000 distinct CDR3 sequences, approximately 25% recorded once. This specimen belongs to a study of regulatory T cells in long-lasting Graves disease. Findings of the study overall: TRBV28 was favored in persistent disease, as were TRBJ1-2 and TRBJ2-5.

This specimen was peripheral blood mononuclear cells (PBMCs), taken when the disease was refractory, from a patient treated with antithyroid drugs. This clonotype was sampled from a woman aged 40 to 50 with Graves disease. This rearrangement joins TRBV7-9 to TRBJ2-7; D remains unclear. The CDR3 DNA reads as TGTGCCAGCAGGTCGGGTGTCGAGCAGTACTTC. This encodes CASRSGVEQYF.